This T cell receptor beta chain was obtained from a study of blood T cell repertoires in COVID-19. Whole-study context: COVID-19 samples, acute and convalescent, were from the United States, Italy and Spain.

The age range of participants was 18 to 89 years, with residence in about two dozen US areas. Each exposed participant met a COVID-19 case in the 2 weeks preceding study entry. Germline CDR1 reads SGHRS; CDR2 reads YFSETQ. The CDR3 totals 13 residues. The V segment lost 4 bases and the J segment 7 bases; nucleotides outside the gene matches: 4. How the authors handled the data: Using reference gene primer amplification, nucleated cell counts were estimated. The data were produced by immunoSEQ multiplex PCR, yet TCRdb's version contains in-frame clones alone and is incomplete. V, J and clone size reflect that table, while D and trimming were determined from the DNA. The sample holds 220,000 or so clones, around 87% seen once.

The sequence came from a man aged 25 to 45 who had been exposed to COVID-19. Sequenced input: PBMCs or T cells enriched from blood (not recorded which). The chain employs TRBV5-1 and TRBJ2-1, with 8 nucleotides matching TRBD1. For the CDR3, the DNA is TGCGCCAGCAGCCGGACAGGGTTAAATGAGCAGTTCTTC. Translation: CASSRTGLNEQFF.